Sequencing of this T cell receptor (beta chain) was carried out in a study of T-cell memory formation after mild COVID-19 (dated by TCRdb to about 2021). General notes on the study: TCR sequence clusters from the two donors were found to be largely donor specific. In a couple of donors, T-cell clones that expanded and contracted after mild COVID-19 were followed by sequencing TCRalpha and TCRbeta repertoires longitudinally. Two young, previously healthy adult volunteers, one female and one male, were included in the cohort. General conclusions and limits of the study: Some responding clones were found in pre-infection memory, which suggests that pre-existing cross-reactive memory T cells took part in the SARS-CoV-2 response. The second-wave clones that peaked on day 37 were not confirmed to be SARS-CoV-2 specific. Contracting CD4+ clones were located mainly in the CM and EM memory subsets, whereas CD8+ clones were found to be enriched in EMRA. Clones contracting from day 15 to 85 had balanced CD4/CD8 phenotypes, while a second wave expanding from day 15 to 37 was biased towards CD4+. Only a couple of mild cases were covered in the study, and larger cohorts including severe cases with pre-infection samples were considered necessary.

Sequencer: Illumina NovaSeq 6000. TCRalpha and TCRbeta cDNA libraries were constructed by 5'RACE with constant-segment primers, with sample barcodes and unique molecular identifiers being introduced. RNA was extracted from every sample with Trizol reagent. Libraries were amplified in two PCR steps, with a second sample barcode and Illumina TruSeq adapters added in the second step. Sequencing of libraries was performed on an Illumina NovaSeq with 2 x 150 bp paired-end reads. On the authors' methods: With migec v1.2.7, reads were demultiplexed and then collapsed into UMI-guided consensus sequences. With mixcr v2.1.11, UMI consensuses were aligned to TRA and TRB V and J templates and assembled into clonotypes. A clonotype was counted as expanded or contracted only when both edgeR and NoisET called the clonotype significant, with the noise models trained on biological replicates. For edgeR calls, a false discovery rate-adjusted p below 0.01 and a log2 fold-change threshold of 1 were applied. As an exploratory analysis of dynamics, PCA with hierarchical clustering was applied to max-normalized trajectories of the 1000 most abundant clonotypes. Separately sequenced CD4+ and CD8+ repertoires were used to assign a CD4 or CD8 phenotype to each responding clone. TCRdb trimmed public reads at Q25 via fastp, called clones via MiXCR and kept in-frame beta chains. Records with the same CDR3 protein are collapsed into one entry carrying the most frequent genes and DNA. TCRdb assigned the V and J calls; the authors' analysis was not used. The sample has some 65,000 distinct CDR3 sequences on record, over 15% of them singletons. 30% to 35% of the sample belongs to the ten largest clones.

This clonotype occurred a few times. This receptor's antigen is unknown. Base qualities were left out, and no much larger clone turns up one base away. For this chain, trimming is 1 base at the V end and 4 bases at the J end, and the number of junction bases without a gene match is 4. Per the germline V gene, MGHRA is the CDR1 and YSYEKL is the CDR2. CDR3 length: 14 amino acids, cysteine to phenylalanine. Only the CDR3 DNA is retained, 42 bases long and in frame from the first base. Ficoll-Paque density gradient centrifugation was used to isolate PBMCs. This TCR came from an adult woman who had mild COVID-19 (a few samples of this study predate the infection). The sample titles of this study are shuffled in the database, so cell type and time point are left out; the donor was told from shared clones. Sequenced material: PBMCs or a T cell subset sorted from them (not recorded which). The rearranged chain carries TRBV4-1 and TRBJ2-7, with 7 central nucleotides matching TRBD2. At the DNA level, the sequence is TGCGCCAGCAGCCAAGGAAGCGGGGTGTACGAGCAGTACTTC. It codes for CASSQGSGVYEQYF.